Here is one T cell receptor beta chain with its context. The assay was immunoSEQ multiplex PCR, and TCRdb's table has in-frame clones only and misses some. The sample gives 200,000 to 250,000 clones, approximately 80% of which show up once; around 8.9% is in the top ten. These data originate in a study of blood T cell repertoires in COVID-19. This CDR3 is 13 amino acids long. The germline V gene has CDR1 SGHTA and CDR2 FQGTGA. J was trimmed by 7 bases and V by 4 bases; bases with no gene match: 5. Those who participated ranged in age from about 18 to 89 years and resided in roughly 26 US areas. The sample comprised PBMCs or T cells enriched from blood (not recorded which). The rearrangement uses TRBV7-3 and TRBJ1-2; 8 positions match TRBD1. The TCR was taken from a woman between 45 and 65 years old with acute COVID-19. CDR3 DNA: TGTGCCAGCAGCTCCCAGGGGGCGCTTGGCTACACCTTC. This translates into CASSSQGALGYTF.